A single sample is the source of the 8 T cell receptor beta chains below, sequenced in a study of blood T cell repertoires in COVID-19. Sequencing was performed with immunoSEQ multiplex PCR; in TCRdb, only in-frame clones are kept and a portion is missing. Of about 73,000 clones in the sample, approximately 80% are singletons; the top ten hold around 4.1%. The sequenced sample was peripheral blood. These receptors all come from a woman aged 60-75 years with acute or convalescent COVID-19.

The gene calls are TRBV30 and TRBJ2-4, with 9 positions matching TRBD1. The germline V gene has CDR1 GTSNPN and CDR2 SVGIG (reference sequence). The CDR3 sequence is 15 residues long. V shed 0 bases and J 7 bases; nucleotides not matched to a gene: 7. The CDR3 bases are TGTGCCTGGAGTGTATGGGACAGGGAGGGGAACATTCAGTACTTC. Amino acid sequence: CAWSVWDREGNIQYF.

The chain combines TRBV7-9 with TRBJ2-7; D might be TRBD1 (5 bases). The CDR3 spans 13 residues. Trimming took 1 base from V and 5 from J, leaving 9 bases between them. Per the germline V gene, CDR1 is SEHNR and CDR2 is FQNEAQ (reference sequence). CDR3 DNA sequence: TGTGCCAGCAGCTTAGGGCAGGGCGACGAGCAGTACTTC. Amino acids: CASSLGQGDEQYF.

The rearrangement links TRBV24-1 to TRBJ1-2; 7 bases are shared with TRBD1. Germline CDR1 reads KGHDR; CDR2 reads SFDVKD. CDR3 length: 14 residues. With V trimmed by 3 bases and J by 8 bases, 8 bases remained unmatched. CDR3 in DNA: TGTGCCACCAGTGATGAGGACAGGACGGGGGGCTACACCTTC. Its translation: CATSDEDRTGGYTF.

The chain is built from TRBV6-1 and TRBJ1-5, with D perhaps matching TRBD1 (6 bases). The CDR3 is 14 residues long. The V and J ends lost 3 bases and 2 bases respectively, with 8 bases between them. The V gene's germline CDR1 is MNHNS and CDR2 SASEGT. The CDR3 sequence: CASSDRGGNQPQHF. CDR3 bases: TGTGCCAGCAGTGACAGGGGCGGCAATCAGCCCCAGCATTTT.

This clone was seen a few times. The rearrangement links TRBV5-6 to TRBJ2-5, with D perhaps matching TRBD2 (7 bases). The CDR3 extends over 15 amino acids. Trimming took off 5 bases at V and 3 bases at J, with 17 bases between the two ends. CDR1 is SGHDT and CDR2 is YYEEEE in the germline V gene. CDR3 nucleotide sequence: TGTGCCAGCAGGCCTCGGGGGGCCACGAAAGAGACCCAGTACTTC. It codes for CASRPRGATKETQYF.

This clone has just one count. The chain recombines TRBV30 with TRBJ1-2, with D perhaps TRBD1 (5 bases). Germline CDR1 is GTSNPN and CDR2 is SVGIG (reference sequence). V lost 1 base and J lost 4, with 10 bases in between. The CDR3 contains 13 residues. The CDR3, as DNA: TGTGCCTGGAGTGGTGGACACGGCTATGGCTACACCTTC. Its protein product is CAWSGGHGYGYTF. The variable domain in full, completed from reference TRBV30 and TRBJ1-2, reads SQTIHQWPATLVQPVGSPLSLECTVEGTSNPNLYWYRQAAGRGLQLLFYSVGIGQISSEVPQNLSASRPQDRQFILSSKKLLLSDSGFYLCAWSGGHGYGYTFGSGTRLTVV.

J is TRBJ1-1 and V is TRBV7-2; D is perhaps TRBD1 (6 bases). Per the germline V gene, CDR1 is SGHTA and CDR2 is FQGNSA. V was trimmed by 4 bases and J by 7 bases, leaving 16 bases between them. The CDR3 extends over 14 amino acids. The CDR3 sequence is CASSSTTGTGEAFF. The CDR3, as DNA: TGTGCCAGCAGCTCCACAACAGGGACGGGTGAAGCTTTCTTT.

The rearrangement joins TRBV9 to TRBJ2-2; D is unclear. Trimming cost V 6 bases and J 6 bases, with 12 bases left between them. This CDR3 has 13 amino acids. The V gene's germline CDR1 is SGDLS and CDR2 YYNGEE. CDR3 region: CASTLGTSGELFF. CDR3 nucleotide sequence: TGTGCCAGCACTCTAGGAACCTCCGGGGAGCTGTTTTTT.